The clone carrying this T cell receptor beta chain was counted ten times or more. As yet, its antigen is unknown. V shed 6 bases and J 12 bases; nucleotides not matched to a gene: 14. This CDR3 region has 14 residues. The germline gives CDR1 LNHDA, CDR2 SQIVND (reference sequence). These data originate in a study of early T cells in non-severe SARS-CoV-2 infection. Overall study: The chains were unpaired, and the sequenced material was bulk RNA from unsorted whole blood.

Whole-study findings and limits: Database matching using VDJdb favored anti-spike CD8 responses, with private and CD4 specificities left missing.

The TCR library protocol attached unique molecular identifiers to the individual cDNA molecules. In TCRdb, the 5' RACE reads were re-called with MiXCR into one record per CDR3 protein. There are approximately 29,000 distinct CDR3 sequences in the sample; roughly 6.6% occur only once, and less than 3% lies in the top ten. The chain links TRBV19 to TRBJ2-1, with 7 bases matching TRBD1. Sequencing was carried out using whole blood. This receptor was taken from an adult who was a healthcare worker with PCR-confirmed SARS-CoV-2 infection or an uninfected control (not recorded which). The CDR3 reads CASSLSSRDSRQFF. DNA for the CDR3: TGTGCCAGTAGCTTGTCCTCTAGGGACAGCCGGCAGTTCTTC.